The present T cell receptor beta chain was sequenced within a study of OX40 agonist ivuxolimab in advanced cancers. With V trimmed by 1 base and J by 11 bases, 12 bases remained unmatched. Per the germline V gene, CDR1 is MDHEN and CDR2 is SYDVKM. CDR3 size: 16 residues. Study-wide points: CD8+ T cells were the subset that, on average, had more expanded clones than CD4+. Some nonresponders additionally presented with little normalized T-cell clonal expansion. At 0.1 to 3.0 mg/kg and by week 6, clonal expansion occurred in CD4+ and CD8+ blood T cells.

Assay: immunoSEQ multiplex PCR; the TCRdb copy retains only in-frame clones and omits some. The profile shows about 100,000 clones, 75% to 95% of them singletons. To note about this clone: Its target is unknown.

Material: CD4+ or CD8+ T cells sorted from blood, obtained in a trial of the OX40 agonist ivuxolimab. This rearrangement joins TRBV28 to TRBJ2-3, with TRBD1 matching 10 bases. This TCR was sampled from an adult with an advanced solid tumor such as melanoma, head and neck, liver or kidney cancer. Written as DNA, the CDR3 is TGTGCCAGCAGTTTATTAGGGGACAGGGGCAGTAATGGGCAGTATTTT. The encoded protein is CASSLLGDRGSNGQYF.